This TCR beta chain was captured by sequencing in a study of regulatory T cells in long-lasting Graves disease. Study outcomes and limitations: A limited number of samples was an acknowledged limitation. There were preferences for TRBV28, TRBJ1-2 and TRBJ2-5 in persistent disease.

Germline V CDR1 and CDR2: SQVTM, ANQGSEA. Losses at the gene ends were 6 bases for V and 0 bases for J; bases not matched to a gene: 7. The length of the CDR3 is 14 residues. Specified time point: persistent/refractory GD, antithyroid drugs over 5 years with positive TRAb. RNA extracted from PBMCs served as the sequencing template. In Xi'an, China, an endocrinology department was the source of patients. About this clonotype: Its antigen is unidentified.

Library construction for TCR beta used iRepertoire HTBI primers and Arm-PCR of CDR3 regions. TCRdb reprocessed the multiplex PCR reads via MiXCR and lists one record per CDR3 protein. In the table there are 600,000 to 800,000 distinct CDR3 sequences, about 30% of which are singletons. V usage is TRBV29-1 and J usage is TRBJ1-1; 7 nucleotides align to TRBD1. The specimen comprised peripheral blood mononuclear cells (PBMCs), sampled when the disease was refractory, from a patient treated with antithyroid drugs. The receptor was isolated from a female donor with Graves disease. CDR3 bases: TGCAGCGTACAAGGGACAGTAATGAACACTGAAGCTTTCTTT. This gives the protein CSVQGTVMNTEAFF.